This TCR beta chain comes out of a study of control samples from healthy donors and cancer patients. Produced via immunoSEQ multiplex PCR; TCRdb's table is partial and in-frame only. This sample's clone table lists roughly 200,000 clones. The specimen sequenced was blood. This clonotype was obtained from a woman aged 25-40 years in good health.

Here the CDR3 DNA reads TGTGCCAGCAGCCAGGGAGCTAATGAAAAACTGTTTTTT. Amino acids: CASSQGANEKLFF. The genes are TRBV11-2 and TRBJ1-4, with D perhaps matching TRBD1 (5 bases). This CDR3 is 13 amino acids long. V was trimmed by 5 bases and J by 3 bases, leaving 7 bases between them. Per germline, CDR1 SGHAT and CDR2 FQNNGV.